What follows is one T cell receptor (beta chain) and its context. Its antigen is undetermined. The sample comes from a study of cytomegalovirus exposure and HLA in healthy donors. Whole-study context: The same platform was used for the 110 or so validation repertoires as for the 650 to 700 first-cohort repertoires, as reported in a later analysis.

Study-level findings and limits: Subsequent analysis revealed that first-cohort TCR clusters tended to co-occur in the approximately 120 validation repertoires. Many donors carried some public TCRs, although rarity characterized most TCR sequences.

Donors were drawn from the roughly 120-subject validation cohort, separate from the roughly 670-subject first cohort. Profiled with immunoSEQ multiplex PCR; TCRdb holds only in-frame clones, not every one. Of hundreds of thousands of clones in the sample, over 75% were seen once. This TCR came from a woman under 30 in good health and CMV-seropositive. Sequencing was done on a sample of PBMCs.

The CDR3 sequence is CASRDSSYEQYF. DNA for the CDR3: TGTGCCAGCAGGGACAGCTCCTACGAGCAGTACTTC. The chain couples TRBV27 to TRBJ2-5; tentative D call: TRBD1 (6 bases). The end of the DNA fits TRBJ2-7 better, so the J call may be wrong. This CDR3 contains 12 residues. The germline V gene has CDR1 MNHEY and CDR2 SMNVEV (reference sequence).